What follows is one T cell receptor (beta chain) and its context. These data belong to a study of blood T cell repertoires in COVID-19. Germline CDR1 and CDR2: MNHEY and SVGEGT. The CDR3 is 17 amino acids. Trimming at V came to 2 bases and at J to 1 base, leaving 7 bases not matched to a gene. TCRdb's copy holds only in-frame clones and misses some; the assay was immunoSEQ multiplex PCR. The top ten clones hold about 0.7% of a sample with about 260,000 clones, approximately 86% of them seen once. The source material was peripheral blood. This TCR derives from a human donor in a cohort sampled during active COVID-19. The V call is TRBV6-2 or TRBV6-3, the J call TRBJ2-1, with TRBD2 matching over 8 bases. CDR3 sequence reads: CASSYGLLADSYNEQFF. Written as DNA, the CDR3 is TGTGCCAGCAGTTACGGCTTACTAGCGGATTCCTACAATGAGCAGTTCTTC.